This T cell receptor (beta chain) came from a study of OX40 agonist ivuxolimab in advanced cancers. For context, the study as a whole: Ivuxolimab, which targeted the costimulatory receptor OX40 (CD134), was an agonistic, fully human IgG2 monoclonal antibody. Intravenous ivuxolimab was administered to patients every 2 weeks at six dose levels: 0.01, 0.1, 0.3, 1.5, 3 and 10 mg/kg. Of the 50 to 55 patients in dose escalation, some 20 had hepatocellular carcinoma, about 15 had melanoma, 9 had renal cell carcinoma and 9 had head and neck cancer. In the dose-escalation cohort, over 65% of patients were male, and the mean age was approximately 55 years, with a range of about 23 to 80. Prior anti-PD-1, anti-PD-L1 or anti-CTLA-4 therapy was permitted, and checkpoint inhibitors had been received by 30% to 40% of dose-escalation patients. Partial responses occurred in three dose-escalation patients: two with cutaneous melanoma and one with hepatocellular carcinoma. Peripheral TCRbeta sequencing was intended to test whether TCR sequence diversity was altered and clonal T-cell expansion was caused by ivuxolimab. The paper describes the monotherapy dose-escalation part (N of about 52 patients) of the phase I trial of ivuxolimab.

V is cut by 5 bases and J by 8 bases, and the space between the germline ends is 12 bases. CDR1 MNHEY and CDR2 SMNVEV were looked up in the germline V gene (reference sequence). The CDR3 measures 13 amino acids from cysteine to phenylalanine. CDR3 DNA only is kept here, 39 bases in frame from base 1. For sequencing of the TCRbeta CDR3 region, genomic DNA was extracted from the sorted cells. The immunoSEQ Assay was used to sequence the TCRbeta CDR3 regions. TCRdb took this table from immuneACCESS and kept in-frame rearrangements with V and J called. Such tables lack part of the clones; where checked against another copy, unresolved V genes explain under half of the gap, and the rest is unexplained. Here the sample has about 60,000 clones; 70% to 90% occur a single time. The top ten clones comprise roughly 13% of the sample. Patients with autoimmune disease history or receiving systemic immunosuppression were excluded from the trial. Peripheral blood for TCR sequencing was collected from all dose cohorts at baseline, on cycle 4 day 1, and on cycle 7 day 1. Samples came from an open-label, multicenter, first-in-human phase I dose-escalation trial of ivuxolimab. Adults with locally advanced or metastatic head and neck squamous cell, hepatocellular, melanoma or renal cell carcinoma were enrolled in the trial. CD4+ and CD8+ T cells were sorted separately from peripheral blood before TCR sequencing.

About this clone: The specificity of this receptor is unknown. No clone much larger than this one lies a single base away; base qualities are absent.

Broad study findings and their caveats: After ivuxolimab, CD8+ T cells had more expanded clones than CD4+ T cells on average. Antigen specificity was not determined for the clonally expanded peripheral T cells. Low levels of normalized T-cell clonal expansion were also seen in some nonresponding patients. Partial responders in the 0.1-3.0 mg/kg groups had among the lowest normalized peripheral clonal expansion, especially among CD8+ T cells. Clonal expansion of both CD4+ and CD8+ blood T cells was observed from baseline to week 6 at doses 0.1 to 3.0 mg/kg.

The sequencing used CD4+ or CD8+ T cells sorted from blood, collected in a trial of the OX40 agonist ivuxolimab. The V and J segments used are TRBV27 and TRBJ2-2; the D gene is not confidently resolved. This clonotype was sampled from an adult with an advanced solid tumor such as melanoma, head and neck, liver or kidney cancer. CDR3 sequence: CASSITLGGELFF. The base sequence is TGTGCCAGCAGTATCACGTTGGGGGGGGAGCTGTTTTTT.